Listed here are 24 T cell receptor beta chains from one sample, sequenced in a study of blood T cell repertoires in COVID-19. The table came from immunoSEQ multiplex PCR; TCRdb's copy has only in-frame clones and leaves some out. The repertoire holds some 250,000 clones, with less than 85% as singletons. The sample consisted of peripheral blood. The receptors stem from a woman aged 18-29 years with acute or convalescent COVID-19.

The chain combines TRBV15 with TRBJ2-1, with D tentatively TRBD2 (6 bases). Trimming stripped 0 bases from V and 3 bases from J, with 12 bases between. This CDR3 has 16 amino acids. CDR1 is LNHNV, CDR2 YYDKDF, per germline (reference sequence). The chain's CDR3 is CATSRDRRESYNEQFF. Here the CDR3 DNA reads TGTGCCACCAGCAGAGATAGGAGGGAGAGCTACAATGAGCAGTTCTTC.

The sample holds a few counts of this clone. The genes are TRBV20-1 and TRBJ1-1, with 9 bases aligning to TRBD1. The CDR3 covers 15 residues. With 3 bases clipped from V and 3 bases from J, the junction kept 8 bases outside the gene matches. Germline lookup yields CDR1 DFQATT and CDR2 SNEGSKA (reference sequence). The CDR3 DNA reads TGCAGTGCTAGTTCCGGGACAGGGAGAGACACTGAAGCTTTCTTT. Its protein product is CSASSGTGRDTEAFF.

In DNA, the CDR3 is TGTGCCACCGCAACAGGCGAGTTACGCTCCTACAATGAGCAGTTCTTC. As protein: CATATGELRSYNEQFF. The chain employs TRBV15 and TRBJ2-1; TRBD1 might be the D (5 bases). The germline V gene encodes CDR1 LNHNV and CDR2 YYDKDF (reference sequence). The CDR3 has 16 residues. V was shortened by 8 bases and J by 0 bases, with 17 bases between the two germline ends.

This sequence joins TRBV19 and TRBJ2-2, with a possible D match to TRBD1 (6 bases). V was cut by 7 bases and J by 5 bases, with 14 bases left in between. The CDR3 spans 14 residues. CDR1 is LNHDA, CDR2 SQIVND, per germline (reference sequence). The CDR3 here is CASMWTVDTGELFF. The CDR3 DNA reads as TGTGCCAGTATGTGGACAGTAGATACCGGGGAGCTGTTTTTT.

V and J are TRBV5-6 and TRBJ2-5, with a tentative D call TRBD1 (6 bases). V lost 2 bases and J 2 bases, leaving 10 bases between the germline ends. Looked up from germline, CDR1 is SGHDT and CDR2 is YYEEEE. CDR3 size: 14 residues. This chain's CDR3 is CASSLRTEQETQYF. In DNA form, the CDR3 reads TGTGCCAGCAGCTTACGGACAGAGCAAGAGACCCAGTACTTC.

The chain employs TRBV5-1 and TRBJ1-2; the D gene is possibly TRBD1 (6 bases). V was pared by 0 bases and J by 4 bases, with 10 bases between. The CDR3 is 14 amino acids. In germline, CDR1 is SGHRS, CDR2 YFSETQ. The CDR3 sequence: CASSLEVGGYGYTF. CDR3 coding DNA: TGCGCCAGCAGCTTGGAGGTAGGGGGCTATGGCTACACCTTC. The full variable domain, rest sourced from reference TRBV5-1 and TRBJ1-2, is KAGVTQTPRYLIKTRGQQVTLSCSPISGHRSVSWYQQTPGQGLQFLFEYFSETQRNKGNFPGRFSGRQFSNSRSEMNVSTLELGDSALYLCASSLEVGGYGYTFGSGTRLTVV.

The chain is built from TRBV10-1 and TRBJ2-7; maybe TRBD1 (6 bases). Trimming took 4 bases from V and 2 from J, leaving 12 bases between them. The CDR3 extends over 14 amino acids. Germline V gives CDR1 WNHNN, CDR2 SYGVQD (reference sequence). CDR3 amino acids: CASSAGHPTYEQYF. The DNA of the CDR3 is TGCGCCAGCAGTGCGGGACACCCCACCTACGAGCAGTACTTC.

This rearrangement joins TRBV27 to TRBJ1-3; 7 nucleotides agree with TRBD1. In germline, CDR1 is MNHEY, CDR2 SMNVEV (reference sequence). V lost 3 bases to trimming and J lost 1 base; unmatched junction nucleotides: 3. The CDR3 extends over 15 amino acids. CDR3 DNA sequence: TGTGCCAGCAGTTTGAGGGGGCTGTCTGGAAACACCATATATTTT. This sequence encodes CASSLRGLSGNTIYF.

This CDR3 is CASSLGPGNTIYF. CDR3 sequence (DNA): TGTGCCAGCAGCTTAGGACCGGGGAACACCATATATTTT. This chain joins TRBV7-6 and TRBJ1-3; D gene unclear. V gave up 1 base and J gave up 7 bases, with 8 bases separating them. Germline CDR1 and CDR2: SGHVS and FNYEAQ. The CDR3 extends over 13 amino acids.

This clone has a handful of counts. This sequence joins TRBV4-2 and TRBJ2-7; TRBD1 agrees at 7 bases. The CDR3 contains 15 residues. The germline gives CDR1 LGHNA, CDR2 YNFKEQ. Trimming at V came to 0 bases and at J to 0 bases, leaving 2 bases not matched to a gene. The CDR3 region has the DNA TGTGCCAGCAGCCAAGAACAGGGGACCTCCTACGAGCAGTACTTC. Translation: CASSQEQGTSYEQYF.

V and J are TRBV4-3 and TRBJ2-5; possibly TRBD2 for D (5 bases). CDR1 LGHNA and CDR2 YSLEER come from the germline V gene. This CDR3 is built from 11 residues. V was clipped by 8 bases and J by 5 bases, with 9 bases between them. DNA for the CDR3: TGCGCCAGCGGGAGTGATGAGACCCAGTACTTC. Its protein product is CASGSDETQYF.

The rearrangement uses TRBV9 and TRBJ1-1; a possible D gene is TRBD1 (6 bases). The CDR3 spans 16 residues. With 3 bases removed from V and 4 bases from J, the gap between germline ends came to 19 bases. Germline V lookup: CDR1 SGDLS, CDR2 YYNGEE. CDR3 in amino acids: CASSAGGQFPATEAFF. The DNA for the CDR3 is TGTGCCAGCAGCGCCGGGGGGCAATTCCCTGCCACTGAAGCTTTCTTT.

The chain links TRBV29-1 to TRBJ2-2; 8 nucleotides agree with TRBD1. With V trimmed by 4 bases and J by 7 bases, 8 bases remained unmatched. The CDR3 covers 14 residues. Germline values: CDR1 SQVTM, CDR2 ANQGSEA. CDR3 DNA sequence: TGCAGCGTTGTAGGTACAGGGGGTATCGGGGAGCTGTTTTTT. Translation gives CSVVGTGGIGELFF.

The V call is TRBV29-1, the J call TRBJ1-3, with D perhaps matching TRBD1 (6 bases). V was shortened by 7 bases and J by 0 bases, with 13 bases between the two germline ends. Germline V gives CDR1 SQVTM, CDR2 ANQGSEA. The CDR3 is 14 amino acids. CDR3 sequence: CSATGIFSGNTIYF. The CDR3 DNA reads as TGCAGCGCTACAGGGATTTTCTCTGGAAACACCATATATTTT.

The V call is TRBV7-9, the J call TRBJ2-3, with 12 bases aligning to TRBD2. The ends lost 6 bases at V and 0 bases at J; junction bases unmatched: 7. The CDR3 is 17 amino acids. CDR1 is SEHNR and CDR2 is FQNEAQ in the germline V gene (reference sequence). DNA for the CDR3: TGTGCCAGCAGTCTACTAGCGGGAGGCTCTAGCACAGATACGCAGTATTTT. Translated: CASSLLAGGSSTDTQYF.

The chain links TRBV9 to TRBJ2-3; maybe TRBD1 (5 bases). V was trimmed by 0 bases and J by 2 bases, leaving 13 bases between them. The germline V gene has CDR1 SGDLS and CDR2 YYNGEE. The CDR3 loop spans 16 amino acids. CDR3 in amino acids: CASSVGGASHTDTQYF. CDR3 sequence (DNA): TGTGCCAGCAGCGTAGGTGGGGCCTCCCACACAGATACGCAGTATTTT.

J is TRBJ2-1 and V is TRBV5-1, with TRBD2 identical over 9 bases. Germline V CDR1 and CDR2: SGHRS, YFSETQ. CDR3 size: 16 residues. Trimming at V came to 0 bases and at J to 5 bases, leaving 6 bases not matched to a gene. CDR3 DNA sequence: TGCGCCAGCAGCTTGGGTGGGACTAGCAGAAACAATGAGCAGTTCTTC. Encoded protein: CASSLGGTSRNNEQFF.

This chain joins TRBV28 and TRBJ1-5; D gene uncertain. V dropped 7 bases and J dropped 4 bases, with 5 bases sitting between them. The CDR3 has 11 residues. Germline V lookup: CDR1 MDHEN, CDR2 SYDVKM. The CDR3 sequence: CASTLNQPQHF. For the CDR3, the DNA is TGTGCCAGCACCTTGAATCAGCCCCAGCATTTT.

CDR3 bases: TGTGCCAGCAGCTTTGAGCGGGAGGCCACGGATGAGCAGTTCTTC. This translates into CASSFEREATDEQFF. The J gene is TRBJ2-1, the V gene TRBV5-4; 9 positions match TRBD2. With 2 bases clipped from V and 8 bases from J, the junction kept 8 bases outside the gene matches. There are 15 residues in the CDR3. Germline CDR1 reads SGHNT; CDR2 reads YYREEE (reference sequence).

The chain joins TRBV11-2 to TRBJ2-7; a weak D match, TRBD2 (6 bases). There are 16 residues in the CDR3. The V end was cut by 0 bases, the J end by 2 bases, with 14 bases between. Germline V gene data show CDR1 as SGHAT and CDR2 as FQNNGV. The CDR3 sequence: CASSLDPFSGAYEQYF. CDR3 nucleotides: TGTGCCAGCAGCTTAGATCCTTTTAGCGGAGCCTACGAGCAGTACTTC.

The genes are TRBV30 and TRBJ1-1; a weak D match, TRBD1 (5 bases). V gave up 1 base and J gave up 1 base, with 13 bases separating them. CDR3 length: 15 residues. CDR1 GTSNPN and CDR2 SVGIG come from the germline V gene (reference sequence). CDR3 sequence reads: CAWSAGRQTNTEAFF. CDR3 bases: TGTGCCTGGAGTGCCGGTCGACAGACGAACACTGAAGCTTTCTTT.

The chain links TRBV18 to TRBJ2-7; 11 bases line up with TRBD1. There are 14 residues in the CDR3. Germline V lookup: CDR1 KGHSH, CDR2 LQKENI. Trimming removed 3 bases from V and 7 bases from J; junction bases left unmatched: 5. CDR3 DNA: TGTGCCAGCTCACCTACGGGACAGGGGGAGGAGCAGTACTTC. It translates to CASSPTGQGEEQYF.

This chain uses TRBV24-1 with TRBJ2-3; 7 bases fit TRBD1. With 4 bases clipped from V and 4 bases from J, the junction kept 7 bases outside the gene matches. The CDR3 length is 15 residues. Germline V lookup: CDR1 KGHDR, CDR2 SFDVKD. The CDR3 region has the DNA TGTGCCACCAGTGACCCCGGACAGGTCCCAGATACGCAGTATTTT. It specifies CATSDPGQVPDTQYF.

The J gene is TRBJ2-2, the V gene TRBV10-1; 7 positions agree with TRBD2. This CDR3 has 15 amino acids. Germline CDR1 reads WNHNN; CDR2 reads SYGVQD (reference sequence). The junction had 5 bases not matched to a gene; V was cut back by 6 bases and J by 1 base. In DNA form, the CDR3 reads TGCGCCAGCAGAAAGCCGGGGGGGAACACCGGGGAGCTGTTTTTT. Translated: CASRKPGGNTGELFF.